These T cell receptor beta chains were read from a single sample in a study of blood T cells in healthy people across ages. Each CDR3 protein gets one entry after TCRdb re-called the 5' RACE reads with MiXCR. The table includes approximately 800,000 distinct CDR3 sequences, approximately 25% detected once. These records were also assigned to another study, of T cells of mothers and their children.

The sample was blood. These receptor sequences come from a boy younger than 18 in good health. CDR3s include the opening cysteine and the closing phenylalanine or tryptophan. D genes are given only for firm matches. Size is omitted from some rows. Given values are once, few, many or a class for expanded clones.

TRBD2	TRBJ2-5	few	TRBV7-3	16	CASSLISGGNQETQYF
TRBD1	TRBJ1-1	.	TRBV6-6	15	CASNNYRGVNTEAFF
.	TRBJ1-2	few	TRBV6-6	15	CASSLLSRGQEGYTF
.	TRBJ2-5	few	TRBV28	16	CASKKRVDGHQETQYF
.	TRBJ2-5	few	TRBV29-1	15	CSVEDRGSRQETQYF
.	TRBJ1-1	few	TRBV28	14	CASSSSGVVTEAFF
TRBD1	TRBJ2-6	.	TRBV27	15	CASSPRGPGANVLTF
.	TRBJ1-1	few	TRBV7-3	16	CASSLTQPGLNTEAFF
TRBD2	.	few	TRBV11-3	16	CASSHRTSGSRETQYF
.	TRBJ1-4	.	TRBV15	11	CATSRDEKLFF
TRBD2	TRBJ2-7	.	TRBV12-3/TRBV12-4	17	CASSLGSQRGFSYEQYF
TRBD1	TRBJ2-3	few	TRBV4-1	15	CASSQEDRGTDTQYF
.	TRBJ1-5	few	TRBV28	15	CASRTEGGGNQPQHF
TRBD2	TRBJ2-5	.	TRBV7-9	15	CASSPWAGGLETQYF
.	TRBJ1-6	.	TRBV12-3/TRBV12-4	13	CASSLEQGSPLHF
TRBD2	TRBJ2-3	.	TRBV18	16	CASSTSGINSGDTQYF
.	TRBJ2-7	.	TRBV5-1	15	CASSLRTPGPYEQYF
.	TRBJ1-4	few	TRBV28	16	CASRPLRGATNEKLFF
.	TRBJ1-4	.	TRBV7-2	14	CASSSRGGDEKLFF
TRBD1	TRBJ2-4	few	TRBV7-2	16	CASSLASGTGVNIQYF
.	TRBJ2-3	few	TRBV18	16	CASSPRAAASTDTQYF
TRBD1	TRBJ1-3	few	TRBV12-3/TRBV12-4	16	CASIGGQGGSGNTIYF
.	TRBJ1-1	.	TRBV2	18	CASSVAPLLSEEYTEAFF
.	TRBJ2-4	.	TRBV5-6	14	CASSVQGTKNIQYF
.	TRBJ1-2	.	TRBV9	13	CASSVETDYGYTF
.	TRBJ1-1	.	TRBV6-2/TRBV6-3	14	CASTEGGRNTEAFF
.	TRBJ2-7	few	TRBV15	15	CATSRYRDNRYEQYF
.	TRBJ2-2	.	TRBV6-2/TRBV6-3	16	CASSLTGRKNTGELFF
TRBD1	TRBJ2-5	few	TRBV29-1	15	CSVEAGTGPPETQYF
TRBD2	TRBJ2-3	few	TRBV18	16	CASSEARLAGGDTQYF
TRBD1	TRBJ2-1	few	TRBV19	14	CASSSDRIGNEQFF
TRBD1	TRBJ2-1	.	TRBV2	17	CASSQRRQGSSYNEQFF
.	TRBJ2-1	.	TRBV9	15	CASSPGATVTNEQFF
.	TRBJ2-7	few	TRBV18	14	CASSPRDIPYEQYF
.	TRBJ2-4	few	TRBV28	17	CASSLLVGDRAKNIQYF
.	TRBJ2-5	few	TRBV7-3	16	CASSLGGPTPFGEQYF
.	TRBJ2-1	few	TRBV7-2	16	CASSLGLGGSYNEQFF
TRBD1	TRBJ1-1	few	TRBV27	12	CATGQRNTEAFF
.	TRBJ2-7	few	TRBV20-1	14	CSASIVERGYEQYF
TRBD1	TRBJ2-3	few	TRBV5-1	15	CASSPGQGATDTQYF
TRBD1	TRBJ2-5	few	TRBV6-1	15	CASSGTTGGRETQYF
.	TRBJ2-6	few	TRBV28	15	CASSVRGPGANVLTF
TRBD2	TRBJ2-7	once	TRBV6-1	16	CASSASPGLARYEQYF
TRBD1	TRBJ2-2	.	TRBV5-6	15	CASSDGDRDTGELFF
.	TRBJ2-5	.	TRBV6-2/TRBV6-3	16	CASSYPRDTIQETQYF
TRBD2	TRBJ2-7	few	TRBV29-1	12	CSVSGDPSEQYF
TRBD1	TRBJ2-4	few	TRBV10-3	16	CAISESTGVGENIQYF
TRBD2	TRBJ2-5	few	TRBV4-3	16	CASSQDSGRVQETQYF
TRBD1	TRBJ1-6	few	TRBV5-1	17	CASSSTGTSSYNSPLHF
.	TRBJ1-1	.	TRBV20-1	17	CSARDLAMDSWTTEAFF
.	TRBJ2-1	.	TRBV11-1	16	CASSLARAGSYNEQFF
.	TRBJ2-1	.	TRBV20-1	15	CSARDGPSSYNEQFF
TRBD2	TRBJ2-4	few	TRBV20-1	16	CSARDGGGRAGFIQYF
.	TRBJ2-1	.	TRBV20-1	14	CSPTPLGEAGEQFF
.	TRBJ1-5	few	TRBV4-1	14	CASSLDTVNQPQHF
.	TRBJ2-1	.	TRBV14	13	CASSYWEAHEQFF
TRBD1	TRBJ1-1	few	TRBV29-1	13	CSVEGDSDTEAFF
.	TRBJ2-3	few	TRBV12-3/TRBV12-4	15	CASRPRGLRADTQYF
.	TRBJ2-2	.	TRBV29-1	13	CSGRADSDGELFF
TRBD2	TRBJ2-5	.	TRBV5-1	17	CASSLGSGGTIQETQYF